This T cell receptor (beta chain) was obtained from a study of cytomegalovirus exposure and HLA in healthy donors. The wider study: Among several hundred genotyped donors, around 80% fell in the Caucasian-associated ancestry cluster.

Comments on this clone: Its matching antigen is unknown.

The CDR3 spans 14 residues. V lost 4 bases and J 0 bases, leaving 9 bases between the germline ends. Germline CDR1 is MNHEY and CDR2 is SVGAGI. The PCR employed 60 Vbeta primers together with 13 Jbeta primers. TCRdb's table, derived via immunoSEQ multiplex PCR, lists solely in-frame clones and lacks some. Of approximately 120,000 clones in the sample, roughly 79% were seen once. Study results and caveats: Later on, an analysis showed TCR association rates differing by HLA locus, with DRB1 the most and HLA-C the fewest.

The sequence was obtained from a woman between 45 and 65 years old in good health and CMV-seropositive. Sequencing used PBMCs. V usage is TRBV6-5 and J usage is TRBJ1-1; D is perhaps TRBD1 (6 bases). Here the CDR3 DNA reads TGTGCCAGCAGTTCGGGACAACTGAACACTGAAGCTTTCTTT. It specifies CASSSGQLNTEAFF.